Presented here are 16 T cell receptor beta chains from one specimen sequenced in a study of CD8 T cells in Susac syndrome. RNA totalling roughly 0.45 to 1 ug underwent reverse transcription with random hexamers. TCRdb independently ran MiXCR on the immunoSEQ multiplex PCR reads; one entry per CDR3 protein. Among about 250,000 distinct CDR3 sequences listed, around 93% were seen once. The sample taken for sequencing was CD4+ T cells from PBMCs. The receptors shown here come from a human donor with multiple sclerosis.

The genes are TRBV14 and TRBJ2-3; D possibly corresponds to TRBD1 (6 bases). Germline V gives CDR1 SGHDN, CDR2 FVKESK. The CDR3 contains 16 residues. Between the trimmed V and J ends, which lost 0 bases and 2 bases, there was a span of 12 bases. DNA for the CDR3: TGTGCCAGCAGCCAAGATACAGGGAGAACCACAGATACGCAGTATTTT. Translation: CASSQDTGRTTDTQYF.

This clonotype was found once. This chain uses TRBV6-5 with TRBJ2-3, with D unresolved. Trimming removed 0 bases from V and 6 bases from J, with 10 bases in between. CDR1 and CDR2 (germline): MNHEY, SVGAGI. The CDR3 contains 14 residues. The CDR3 coding sequence is TGTGCCAGCAGTTACTCGTTTATCGGGGATACGCAGTATTTT. Translated: CASSYSFIGDTQYF.

J is TRBJ2-1 and V is TRBV25-1; 11 positions agree with TRBD2. The V segment lost 6 bases and the J segment 7 bases; nucleotides outside the gene matches: 5. The germline V gene has CDR1 MGHDK and CDR2 SYGVNS. The CDR3 is 14 residues long. The CDR3 is CASRTSGDGNEQFF. CDR3 sequence (DNA): TGTGCCAGCAGGACTAGCGGGGACGGGAATGAGCAGTTCTTC.

V usage is TRBV19 and J usage is TRBJ1-5; tentative D call: TRBD1 (6 bases). Trimming shortened V by 3 bases and J by 5 bases, and 11 bases separated the two germline ends. The CDR3 consists of 14 residues. Germline V lookup: CDR1 LNHDA, CDR2 SQIVND (reference sequence). CDR3 nucleotide sequence: TGTGCCAGTAGTATTCTGGCAGGGGATCAGCCCCAGCATTTT. It is translated as CASSILAGDQPQHF.

V usage is TRBV19 and J usage is TRBJ1-1, with D maybe TRBD1 (6 bases). This CDR3 comprises 15 residues. Trimming pared 10 bases from V and 4 bases from J, leaving 22 bases between. Germline V lookup: CDR1 LNHDA, CDR2 SQIVND (reference sequence). The CDR3 DNA reads as TGTGCCACCGGGTTAGAAAAGGGGGTCTTCACTGAAGCTTTCTTT. It is translated as CATGLEKGVFTEAFF.

The chain joins TRBV30 to TRBJ2-5; 9 bases fit TRBD1. The junction had 9 bases not matched to a gene; V was cut back by 3 bases and J by 1 base. CDR3 length: 16 amino acids. Germline V gene lookup returns CDR1 GTSNPN and CDR2 SVGIG (reference sequence). The CDR3: CAWRDTGGGLQETQYF. CDR3 nucleotide sequence: TGTGCCTGGAGGGATACAGGGGGCGGCCTCCAAGAGACCCAGTACTTC.

The gene calls are TRBV5-1 and TRBJ2-5; perhaps TRBD1 as D (5 bases). V lost 1 base and J lost 0, with 16 bases in between. The length of the CDR3 is 17 residues. Germline V gene sequence: CDR1 SGHRS, CDR2 YFSETQ. CDR3 in amino acids: CASSLSRLGPDQETQYF. For the CDR3, the DNA is TGCGCCAGCAGCTTGAGCAGGTTGGGGCCTGACCAAGAGACCCAGTACTTC.

The rearrangement joins TRBV5-4 to TRBJ1-1, with D unresolved. CDR1 and CDR2 from the germline V gene are SGHNT and YYREEE (reference sequence). The length of the CDR3 is 14 residues. V dropped 4 bases and J dropped 2 bases, with 12 bases sitting between them. DNA for the CDR3: TGTGCCAGCAGCCCAGGCTCACCCAACACTGAAGCTTTCTTT. Translation: CASSPGSPNTEAFF.

The chain combines TRBV30 with TRBJ1-5; D might be TRBD1 (6 bases). The CDR3 has 14 amino acids. Germline V gene data show CDR1 as GTSNPN and CDR2 as SVGIG (reference sequence). Trimming left V 1 base short and J 3 bases short, with 10 bases between. The CDR3 spells CAWSGGQFNQPQHF. The CDR3 bases are TGTGCCTGGAGTGGCGGACAGTTCAATCAGCCCCAGCATTTT.

The chain uses TRBV20-1 and TRBJ2-5, with D perhaps matching TRBD1 or TRBD2 (5 bases each). Germline-derived CDR1 and CDR2 are DFQATT and SNEGSKA (reference sequence). The CDR3 loop spans 12 amino acids. The ends were cut back, 3 bases at V and 5 bases at J, with 10 bases in the middle. The CDR3 region has the DNA TGCAGTGCTAGGGGACCACATGAGACCCAGTACTTC. Protein product: CSARGPHETQYF.

This chain uses TRBV27 with TRBJ1-1; a possible D gene is TRBD1 (5 bases). Germline lookup yields CDR1 MNHEY and CDR2 SMNVEV (reference sequence). Trimming pared 5 bases from V and 5 bases from J, leaving 18 bases between. The CDR3 sequence is 15 residues long. This CDR3 reads CASSPPPGRGTEAFF. In nucleotides, the CDR3 is TGTGCCAGCAGTCCCCCCCCGGGGCGAGGGACTGAAGCTTTCTTT.

V is TRBV20-1 and J is TRBJ2-5; 8 bases are a match to TRBD2. Looked up from germline, CDR1 is DFQATT and CDR2 is SNEGSKA (reference sequence). This CDR3 spans 14 amino acids. The V gene end was trimmed by 5 bases and the J gene end by 5 bases; junction bases not matched to a gene: 10. CDR3 sequence: CSALIAGSWETQYF. The CDR3 region has the DNA TGCAGTGCTTTAATAGCGGGGTCATGGGAGACCCAGTACTTC.

V gene TRBV29-1 combines with J gene TRBJ1-1; D may be TRBD1 (5 bases). The CDR3 contains 14 residues. Trimming cost V 2 bases and J 5 bases, with 15 bases left between them. From germline, CDR1 is SQVTM and CDR2 ANQGSEA. The CDR3 loop reads CSVETLGQGTEAFF. The CDR3 bases are TGCAGCGTTGAAACGTTGGGGCAAGGGACTGAAGCTTTCTTT.

The chain carries TRBV2 and TRBJ1-4; D might be TRBD1 (6 bases). The V gene's germline CDR1 is SNHLY and CDR2 FYNNEI. V was shortened by 4 bases and J by 4 bases, with 10 bases between the two germline ends. The CDR3 is 14 amino acids. The CDR3 DNA sequence: TGTGCCAGCAGTGCGACAGGAAATAATGAAAAACTGTTTTTT. Residues: CASSATGNNEKLFF.

The rearrangement uses TRBV5-1 and TRBJ2-3; no clear D gene. Germline values: CDR1 SGHRS, CDR2 YFSETQ. The CDR3 is made up of 14 amino acids. The V end lost 0 bases, the J end lost 2 bases, and 7 bases lay between the germline ends. The CDR3 spells CASSLERVTDTQYF. CDR3 coding DNA: TGCGCCAGCAGCTTGGAAAGAGTCACAGATACGCAGTATTTT.

The chain has TRBV29-1 and TRBJ2-1; TRBD2 matches 10 bases. This CDR3 is 13 amino acids long. Germline CDR1 is SQVTM and CDR2 is ANQGSEA. The V segment lost 7 bases and the J segment 3 bases; nucleotides outside the gene matches: 3. Written as DNA, the CDR3 is TGCAGCGCCGTAGCGGGAGGCTACAATGAGCAGTTCTTC. Translated: CSAVAGGYNEQFF.